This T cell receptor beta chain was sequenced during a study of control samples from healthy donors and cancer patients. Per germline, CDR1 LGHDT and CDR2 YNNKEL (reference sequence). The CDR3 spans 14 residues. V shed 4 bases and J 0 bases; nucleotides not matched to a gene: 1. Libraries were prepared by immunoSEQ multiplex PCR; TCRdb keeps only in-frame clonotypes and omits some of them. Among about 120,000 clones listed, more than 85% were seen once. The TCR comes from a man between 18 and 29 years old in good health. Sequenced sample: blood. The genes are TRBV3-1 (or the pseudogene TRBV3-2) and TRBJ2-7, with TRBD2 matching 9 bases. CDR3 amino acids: CASSLSGSSYEQYF. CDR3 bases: TGTGCCAGCAGCCTTAGCGGGAGCTCCTACGAGCAGTACTTC.